The 8 T cell receptor beta chains below all came from one sample that was sequenced in a study of T cells in Graves' hyperthyroidism and ophthalmopathy. TCR beta CDR3 regions were amplified from RNA. The HTBI set primed first-round TCR CDR3 RT-PCR. TCRdb re-called the multiplex PCR reads with MiXCR, one entry per CDR3 protein. The sample includes 550,000 to 600,000 distinct CDR3 sequences, just over 45% of them seen just once. Sequencing was performed on peripheral blood or thyroid tissue (not recorded which). The receptors here all came from an adult woman with Graves' disease, either hyperthyroidism or ophthalmopathy (not recorded which).

This clonotype has only one observation. The rearrangement links TRBV25-1 to TRBJ2-2; 12 bases match TRBD1. This CDR3 comprises 16 residues. Germline V CDR1 and CDR2: MGHDK, SYGVNS. V shed 3 bases, J shed 7 bases, and the junction held 6 bases outside the gene matches. This CDR3 is CASSDPGQGAVGELFF. Written as DNA, the CDR3 is TGTGCCAGCAGTGACCCGGGACAGGGGGCGGTCGGGGAGCTGTTTTTT. The full variable domain, rest sourced from reference TRBV25-1 and TRBJ2-2, is EADIYQTPRYLVIGTGKKITLECSQTMGHDKMYWYQQDPGMELHLIHYSYGVNSTEKGDLSSESTVSRIRTEHFPLTLESARPSHTSQYLCASSDPGQGAVGELFFGEGSRLTVL.

The sample holds many counts of this clonotype. V gene TRBV12-3 or TRBV12-4 combines with J gene TRBJ2-3; a possible D gene is TRBD2 (6 bases). The germline V and J ends were trimmed by 0 bases and 9 bases, with 10 bases remaining between them. The CDR3 has 13 amino acids. The CDR3 DNA reads TGTGCCAGCAGTTTAGCGGGAGGTGCCACGCAGTATTTT. Its protein is CASSLAGGATQYF.

The sample holds a few counts of this clonotype. The chain couples TRBV10-2 to TRBJ1-1; D is ambiguous. CDR1 and CDR2 from the germline V gene are WSHSY and SAAADI. Trimming removed 6 bases at V and 0 bases at J, with 11 bases between. The CDR3 extends over 14 amino acids. The CDR3 nucleotides read TGCGCCAGCAGAGCCCCACAGCTGAACACTGAAGCTTTCTTT. It encodes CASRAPQLNTEAFF.

The chain has TRBV7-8 and TRBJ2-7; weak D call: TRBD2 (5 bases). Germline loops: CDR1 SGHVS, CDR2 FQNEAQ. The germline V and J ends were trimmed by 8 bases and 0 bases, with 20 bases remaining between them. The CDR3 runs 16 residues. The CDR3 region is CASHQEGSSDSYEQYF. In nucleotides, the CDR3 is TGTGCCAGCCACCAAGAGGGAAGCTCAGACTCCTACGAGCAGTACTTC.

Ten or more counts support this clonotype. V gene TRBV6-1 combines with J gene TRBJ1-6; no reliable D call. The CDR3 totals 15 residues. V was trimmed by 7 bases and J by 9 bases, leaving 19 bases between them. Germline lookup yields CDR1 MNHNS and CDR2 SASEGT. The DNA of the CDR3 is TGTGCCAGCAAACATGACAACGCCAGAGGTTCACCCCTCCACTTT. It specifies CASKHDNARGSPLHF.

The chain combines TRBV20-1 with TRBJ1-1; 8 bases map to TRBD1. This CDR3 has 13 amino acids. J gave up 1 base and V 7 bases, and 5 bases lay outside the gene matches. CDR1 is DFQATT and CDR2 is SNEGSKA in the germline V gene (reference sequence). The CDR3 nucleotides read TGCAGTGGGGGACAGGCGGCGAACACTGAAGCTTTCTTT. This gives the protein CSGGQAANTEAFF.

The rearrangement links TRBV5-5 to TRBJ1-1; TRBD1 matches 8 bases. CDR1 and CDR2 from the germline V gene are SGHKS and YYEKEE (reference sequence). This CDR3 contains 14 residues. The V gene end was trimmed by 3 bases and the J gene end by 11 bases; junction bases not matched to a gene: 12. The CDR3 region is CASSYRSGGAQAFF. CDR3 DNA sequence: TGTGCCAGCAGCTACCGTTCAGGGGGCGCCCAGGCTTTCTTT.

This clonotype occurred many times. This chain uses TRBV9 with TRBJ2-7, with D perhaps matching TRBD1 or TRBD2 (5 bases each). Deletions cut 7 bases from V and 0 bases from J, with 14 bases between. Germline V gene data show CDR1 as SGDLS and CDR2 as YYNGEE. CDR3 length: 14 amino acids. The CDR3 nucleotides read TGTGCCAGCGGCGCGGGTGACAGCTCCTACGAGCAGTACTTC. Encoded protein: CASGAGDSSYEQYF.